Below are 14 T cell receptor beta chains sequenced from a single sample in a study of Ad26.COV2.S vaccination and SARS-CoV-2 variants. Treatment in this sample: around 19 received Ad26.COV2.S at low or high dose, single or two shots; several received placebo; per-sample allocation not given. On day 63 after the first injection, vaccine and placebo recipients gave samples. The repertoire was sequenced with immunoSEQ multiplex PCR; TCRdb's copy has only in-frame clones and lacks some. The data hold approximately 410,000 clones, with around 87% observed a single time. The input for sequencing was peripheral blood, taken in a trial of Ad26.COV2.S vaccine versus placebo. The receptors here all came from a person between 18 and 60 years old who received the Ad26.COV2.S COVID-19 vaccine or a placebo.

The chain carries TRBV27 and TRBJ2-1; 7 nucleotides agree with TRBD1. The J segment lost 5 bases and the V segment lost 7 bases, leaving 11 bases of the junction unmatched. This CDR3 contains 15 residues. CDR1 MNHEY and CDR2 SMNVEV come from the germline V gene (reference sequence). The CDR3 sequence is CASTPGTVKDNEQFF. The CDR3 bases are TGTGCCAGCACCCCCGGGACAGTAAAAGACAATGAGCAGTTCTTC.

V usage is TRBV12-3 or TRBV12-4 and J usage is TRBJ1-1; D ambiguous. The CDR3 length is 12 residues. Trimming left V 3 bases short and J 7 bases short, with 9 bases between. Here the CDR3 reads CASSLVPLEAFF. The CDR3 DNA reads TGTGCCAGCAGTTTGGTCCCCCTTGAAGCTTTCTTT.

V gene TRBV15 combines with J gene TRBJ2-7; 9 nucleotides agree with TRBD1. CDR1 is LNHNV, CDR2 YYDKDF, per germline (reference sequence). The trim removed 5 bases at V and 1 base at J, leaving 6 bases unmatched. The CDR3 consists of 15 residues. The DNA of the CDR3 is TGTGCCACCAGCCCTCGGACAGGGGCTTCCTACGAGCAGTACTTC. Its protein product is CATSPRTGASYEQYF.

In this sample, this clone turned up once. Here the CDR3 reads CASSLVLSGRGNTEAFF. The CDR3 DNA reads as TGTGCCAGCAGCTTAGTATTATCGGGCAGGGGTAACACTGAAGCTTTCTTT. The J gene is TRBJ1-1, the V gene TRBV7-9, with D perhaps TRBD1 (6 bases). V was trimmed by 1 base and J by 2 bases, leaving 17 bases between them. Germline V gene data show CDR1 as SEHNR and CDR2 as FQNEAQ (reference sequence). The CDR3 contains 17 residues.

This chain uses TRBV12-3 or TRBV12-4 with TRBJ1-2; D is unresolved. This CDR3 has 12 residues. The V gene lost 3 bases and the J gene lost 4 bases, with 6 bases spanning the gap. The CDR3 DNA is TGTGCCAGCAGTTTGAGGATCTATGGCTACACCTTC. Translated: CASSLRIYGYTF.

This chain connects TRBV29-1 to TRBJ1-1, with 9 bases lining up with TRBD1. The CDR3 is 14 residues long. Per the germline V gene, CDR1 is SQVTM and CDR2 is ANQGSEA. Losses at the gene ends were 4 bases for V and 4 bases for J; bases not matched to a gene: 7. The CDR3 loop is CSVVRGTGLTEAFF. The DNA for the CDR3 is TGCAGCGTTGTCCGCGGGACAGGGCTCACTGAAGCTTTCTTT.

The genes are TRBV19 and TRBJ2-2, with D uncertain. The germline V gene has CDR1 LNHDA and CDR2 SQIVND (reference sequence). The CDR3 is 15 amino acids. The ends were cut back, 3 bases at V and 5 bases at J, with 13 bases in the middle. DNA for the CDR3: TGTGCCAGTAGTATTAGGACCTCAACTACCGGGGAGCTGTTTTTT. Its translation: CASSIRTSTTGELFF.

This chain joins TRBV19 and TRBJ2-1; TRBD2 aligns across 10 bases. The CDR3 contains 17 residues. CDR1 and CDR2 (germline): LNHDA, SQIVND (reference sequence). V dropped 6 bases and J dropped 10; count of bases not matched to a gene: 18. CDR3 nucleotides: TGTGCCAGTAGCACGCCTACTAGCGGGGTGATTCGGGGAGAGCAGTTCTTC. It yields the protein CASSTPTSGVIRGEQFF. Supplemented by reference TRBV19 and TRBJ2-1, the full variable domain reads DGGITQSPKYLFRKEGQNVTLSCEQNLNHDAMYWYRQDPGQGLRLIYYSQIVNDFQKGDIAEGYSVSREKKESFPLTVTSAQKNPTAFYLCASSTPTSGVIRGEQFFGPGTRLTVL.

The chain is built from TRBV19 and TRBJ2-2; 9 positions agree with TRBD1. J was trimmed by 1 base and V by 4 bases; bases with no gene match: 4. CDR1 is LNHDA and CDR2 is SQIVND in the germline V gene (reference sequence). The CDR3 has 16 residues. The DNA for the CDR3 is TGTGCCAGTAGTACCACAGGGGGCGGGAACACCGGGGAGCTGTTTTTT. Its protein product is CASSTTGGGNTGELFF.

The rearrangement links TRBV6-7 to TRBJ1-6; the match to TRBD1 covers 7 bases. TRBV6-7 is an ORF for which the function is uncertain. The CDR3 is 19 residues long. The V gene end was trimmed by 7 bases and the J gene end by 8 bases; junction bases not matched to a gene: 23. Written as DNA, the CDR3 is TGTGCCAGCAACTCTGTCGTCAGCAACAGGGGAGGAACAGATTCACCCCTCCACTTT. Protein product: CASNSVVSNRGGTDSPLHF.

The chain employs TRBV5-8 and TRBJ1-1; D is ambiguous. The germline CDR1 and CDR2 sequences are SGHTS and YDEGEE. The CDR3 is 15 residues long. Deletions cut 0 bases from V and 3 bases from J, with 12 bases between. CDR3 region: CASSLGGGPHTEAFF. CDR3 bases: TGTGCCAGCAGCTTGGGAGGAGGGCCGCACACTGAAGCTTTCTTT.

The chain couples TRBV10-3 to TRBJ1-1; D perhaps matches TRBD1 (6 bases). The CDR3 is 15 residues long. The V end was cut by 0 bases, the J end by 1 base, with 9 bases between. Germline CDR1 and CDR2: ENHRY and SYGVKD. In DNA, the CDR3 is TGTGCCATCAGTGAGTCACGACAGGAGAACACTGAAGCTTTCTTT. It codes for CAISESRQENTEAFF.

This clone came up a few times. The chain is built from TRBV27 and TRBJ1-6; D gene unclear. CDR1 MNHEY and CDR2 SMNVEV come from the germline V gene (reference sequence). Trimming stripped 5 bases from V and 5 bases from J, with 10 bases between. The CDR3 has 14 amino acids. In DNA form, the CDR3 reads TGTGCCAGCAGTGCCGGGCCGAATAATTCACCCCTCCACTTT. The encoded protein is CASSAGPNNSPLHF.

The CDR3 protein is CARSLGTGCVEETQYF. The CDR3 nucleotides read TGTGCCAGAAGCTTAGGGACAGGGTGTGTGGAAGAGACCCAGTACTTC. This chain links TRBV5-3 with TRBJ2-5; TRBD1 agrees at 9 bases. TRBV5-3 is assigned to the ORF class and has an uncertain function. V shed 2 bases, J shed 3 bases, and the junction held 8 bases outside the gene matches. This CDR3 spans 16 amino acids.